Below are 32 T cell receptor beta chains sequenced from a single sample in a study of T cell responses to AZD1222 COVID-19 vaccine. Sequencing used immunoSEQ multiplex PCR; TCRdb keeps in-frame clones, though not all of them. Seen here are roughly 170,000 clones, approximately 93% observed once, and the top ten hold approximately 0.97%. Source: peripheral blood, taken on day 0 of AZD1222 vaccination. The receptors were gathered from an adult in good health.

The V and J genes are TRBV2 and TRBJ1-1, with D perhaps TRBD1 (5 bases). Looked up from germline, CDR1 is SNHLY and CDR2 is FYNNEI. V was shortened by 3 bases and J by 5 bases, with 13 bases between the two germline ends. This CDR3 is 14 amino acids long. CDR3 residues: CASSDWQGDTEAFF. The CDR3 DNA is TGTGCCAGCAGTGACTGGCAGGGAGATACTGAAGCTTTCTTT.

With regard to this clone: Germline and junction disagree at one end, which may indicate a read error. V usage is TRBV9 and J usage is TRBJ1-6, with unresolved D. Germline V lookup: CDR1 SGDLS, CDR2 YYNGEE. The CDR3 extends over 13 amino acids. CDR3 DNA: TGTGCCAGCAGCCCCGATCAGAAGTCCCCCTTGTACTTT. Amino acids: CASSPDQKSPLYF. The variable domain in full, completed from reference TRBV9 and TRBJ1-6, reads DSGVTQTPKHLITATGQRVTLRCSPRSGDLSVYWYQQSLDQGLQFLIQYYNGEERAKGNILERFSAQQFPDLHSELNLSSLELGDSALYFCASSPDQKSPLYFGNGTRLTVT.

V is TRBV2 and J is TRBJ1-6, with D uncertain. CDR3 size: 15 residues. Deletions cut 7 bases from V and 3 bases from J, with 13 bases between. The germline CDR1 and CDR2 sequences are SNHLY and FYNNEI. This CDR3 is CASKPATDYNSPLHF. CDR3 sequence (DNA): TGTGCCAGCAAACCCGCGACTGACTATAATTCACCCCTCCACTTT.

V usage is TRBV18 and J usage is TRBJ1-1; the D gene is possibly TRBD1 (5 bases). The CDR3 has 16 residues. Germline V gene data show CDR1 as KGHSH and CDR2 as LQKENI. V was cut by 2 bases and J by 6 bases, with 19 bases left in between. CDR3 sequence: CASSPRSHRGIPEAFF. CDR3 DNA: TGTGCCAGCTCACCAAGGTCCCACCGGGGGATCCCTGAAGCTTTCTTT.

The rearrangement links TRBV5-1 to TRBJ1-2, with 7 positions matching TRBD1. CDR1 and CDR2 from the germline V gene are SGHRS and YFSETQ. There are 13 residues in the CDR3. V shed 5 bases, J shed 6 bases, and the junction held 7 bases outside the gene matches. The CDR3 sequence is CASSQQGWDGYTF. CDR3 in DNA: TGCGCCAGCAGTCAACAGGGGTGGGATGGCTACACCTTC.

The genes are TRBV5-6 and TRBJ1-2, with D possibly TRBD1 on 5 matching bases. V was cut by 4 bases and J by 3 bases, with 16 bases left in between. The CDR3 has 15 residues. Per the germline V gene, CDR1 is SGHDT and CDR2 is YYEEEE. The DNA for the CDR3 is TGTGCCAGCAGCAGGGCAGGGCGGAGTGACTATGGCTACACCTTC. Protein: CASSRAGRSDYGYTF.

This rearrangement joins TRBV19 to TRBJ1-2; 9 nucleotides agree with TRBD1. The CDR3 spans 13 residues. The V gene's germline CDR1 is LNHDA and CDR2 SQIVND (reference sequence). With V trimmed by 5 bases and J by 8 bases, 6 bases remained unmatched. CDR3 coding DNA: TGTGCCAGTAGTCCAGGACAGGGGCGCGGCTACACCTTC. Residues: CASSPGQGRGYTF.

This sequence joins TRBV11-2 and TRBJ2-7; the D is unclear. Trimming left V 3 bases short and J 2 bases short, with 17 bases between. The CDR3 covers 16 residues. Germline V gene sequence: CDR1 SGHAT, CDR2 FQNNGV. The CDR3 region has the DNA TGTGCCAGCAGCTTCGACGTTATGCCAATAACCTACGAGCAGTACTTC. This encodes CASSFDVMPITYEQYF.

The chain links TRBV9 to TRBJ2-1; TRBD1 matches 7 bases. V was pared by 3 bases and J by 2 bases, with 2 bases of the junction left unmatched. Germline CDR1 reads SGDLS; CDR2 reads YYNGEE. The CDR3 extends over 14 amino acids. The CDR3 reads CASSATGAYNEQFF. In DNA, the CDR3 is TGTGCCAGCAGCGCAACAGGGGCCTACAATGAGCAGTTCTTC.

The gene calls are TRBV27 and TRBJ1-1; D may be TRBD1 (6 bases). The CDR3 loop spans 14 amino acids. Germline assignment: CDR1 MNHEY and CDR2 SMNVEV (reference sequence). Trimming took off 5 bases at V and 0 bases at J, with 10 bases between the two ends. The CDR3 DNA sequence: TGTGCCAGCAGTAAACAGGGCATGAACACTGAAGCTTTCTTT. Translating it yields CASSKQGMNTEAFF.

V is TRBV5-6 and J is TRBJ1-4; 7 nucleotides agree with TRBD1. CDR1 is SGHDT, CDR2 YYEEEE, per germline. This CDR3 region has 14 residues. The J segment lost 8 bases and the V segment lost 1 base, leaving 5 bases of the junction unmatched. The CDR3 nucleotides are TGTGCCAGCAGCTTGCGGCAGGGGGGAGAAAAACTGTTTTTT. It encodes CASSLRQGGEKLFF.

V gene TRBV6-5 combines with J gene TRBJ1-1, with D perhaps matching TRBD1 (5 bases). Germline-derived CDR1 and CDR2 are MNHEY and SVGAGI. V was shortened by 0 bases and J by 1 base, with 9 bases between the two germline ends. The CDR3 spans 15 residues. The CDR3 reads CASSYSTVGNTEAFF. The CDR3 DNA follows: TGTGCCAGCAGTTACTCGACAGTAGGGAACACTGAAGCTTTCTTT.

This sequence joins TRBV5-1 and TRBJ2-1, with 11 positions matching TRBD2. This CDR3 is built from 14 residues. Germline-derived CDR1 and CDR2 are SGHRS and YFSETQ. V lost 7 bases to trimming and J lost 7 bases; unmatched junction nucleotides: 7. CDR3 amino acids: CASSSGGIRNEQFF. The CDR3 coding sequence is TGCGCCAGCTCTAGCGGGGGGATTAGGAATGAGCAGTTCTTC.

This CDR3 is CASIRTGSSNQPQHF. The CDR3 coding sequence is TGTGCCAGTATCCGGACAGGGTCTAGCAATCAGCCCCAGCATTTT. The chain employs TRBV19 and TRBJ1-5, with TRBD1 matching over 8 bases. Looked up from germline, CDR1 is LNHDA and CDR2 is SQIVND (reference sequence). V lost 7 bases to trimming and J lost 0 bases; unmatched junction nucleotides: 5. The CDR3 has 15 amino acids.

This chain links TRBV6-5 with TRBJ1-4; D ambiguous. V gave up 2 bases and J gave up 7 bases, with 14 bases separating them. Germline CDR1 is MNHEY and CDR2 is SVGAGI. This CDR3 is built from 15 residues. This CDR3 reads CASSYRGQRVEKLFF. The CDR3 coding sequence is TGTGCCAGCAGTTACCGTGGCCAGAGGGTTGAAAAACTGTTTTTT.

The rearrangement uses TRBV27 and TRBJ1-1; D ambiguous. This CDR3 is 13 amino acids long. The germline CDR1 and CDR2 sequences are MNHEY and SMNVEV (reference sequence). Trimming shortened V by 7 bases and J by 1 base, and 10 bases separated the two germline ends. CDR3 DNA sequence: TGTGCCAGCAAAACGAGACAGAACACTGAAGCTTTCTTT. This gives the protein CASKTRQNTEAFF.

This chain joins TRBV6-5 and TRBJ2-3, with D perhaps matching TRBD2 (5 bases). The length of the CDR3 is 14 residues. Trimming stripped 5 bases from V and 2 bases from J, with 11 bases between. The germline V gene encodes CDR1 MNHEY and CDR2 SVGAGI. CDR3 in amino acids: CASSNDGNTDTQYF. The CDR3 bases are TGTGCCAGCAGTAACGACGGGAACACAGATACGCAGTATTTT.

On this clone itself: Other DNA sequences from this sample encode an identical CDR3 as well. The chain couples TRBV5-8 to TRBJ2-3; D uncertain. The germline gives CDR1 SGHTS, CDR2 YDEGEE. CDR3 size: 12 residues. The V gene lost 2 bases and the J gene lost 3 bases, with 4 bases spanning the gap. The CDR3 region is CASSFRTDTQYF. DNA for the CDR3: TGTGCCAGCAGCTTCCGAACAGATACGCAGTATTTT.

This rearrangement joins TRBV5-1 to TRBJ2-2; 7 nucleotides line up with TRBD1. Looked up from germline, CDR1 is SGHRS and CDR2 is YFSETQ. V gave up 3 bases and J gave up 7 bases; unmatched junction bases: 3. The CDR3 contains 13 residues. The CDR3 nucleotides read TGCGCCAGCAGCTCCAGGGGGAGCGGGGAGCTGTTTTTT. As protein: CASSSRGSGELFF.

The chain combines TRBV4-1 with TRBJ2-5; D unclear. Germline lookup yields CDR1 MGHRA and CDR2 YSYEKL. The CDR3 has 16 amino acids. The ends were cut back, 1 base at V and 1 base at J, with 13 bases in the middle. CDR3 amino acids: CASSQADTTIQETQYF. The DNA for the CDR3 is TGCGCCAGCAGCCAAGCAGACACGACGATCCAAGAGACCCAGTACTTC.

The V gene is TRBV27, the J gene TRBJ1-1; 11 bases line up with TRBD1. There are 18 residues in the CDR3. Germline V CDR1 and CDR2: MNHEY, SMNVEV (reference sequence). The V gene end was trimmed by 3 bases and the J gene end by 4 bases; junction bases not matched to a gene: 13. In DNA form, the CDR3 reads TGTGCCAGCAGTTTCCAGGGACAGGGGGAGATAGGTCGCACTGAAGCTTTCTTT. Translated, it gives CASSFQGQGEIGRTEAFF.

This clone was detected only a few times. V is TRBV19 and J is TRBJ2-7; tentative D call: TRBD1 (6 bases). The ends were cut back, 3 bases at V and 2 bases at J, with 14 bases in the middle. This CDR3 is built from 15 residues. Germline-derived CDR1 and CDR2 are LNHDA and SQIVND (reference sequence). The CDR3 DNA reads as TGTGCCAGTAGTATCATGGGACAAGAGCCCTACGAGCAGTACTTC. It specifies CASSIMGQEPYEQYF.

The chain combines TRBV4-1 with TRBJ2-5; tentatively, D is TRBD1 (6 bases). CDR3 length: 16 amino acids. Germline-derived CDR1 and CDR2 are MGHRA and YSYEKL. With 6 bases removed from V and 0 bases from J, the gap between germline ends came to 17 bases. The CDR3 region is CASSPKRTADQETQYF. DNA of the CDR3: TGCGCCAGCAGTCCAAAACGGACAGCAGACCAAGAGACCCAGTACTTC.

This chain connects TRBV27 to TRBJ1-2, with D unresolved. The CDR3 runs to 13 residues. Per the germline V gene, CDR1 is MNHEY and CDR2 is SMNVEV (reference sequence). V was cut by 2 bases and J by 9 bases, with 13 bases left in between. CDR3 sequence (DNA): TGTGCCAGCAGTTTAACGAGGCGTAATAGCTACACCTTC. As protein: CASSLTRRNSYTF.

This chain uses TRBV7-9 with TRBJ1-6, with no clear D. CDR1 and CDR2 from the germline V gene are SEHNR and FQNEAQ (reference sequence). V dropped 5 bases and J dropped 7 bases, with 15 bases sitting between them. The CDR3 has 15 amino acids. The CDR3 spells CASSPTAGKNSPLHF. CDR3 DNA sequence: TGTGCCAGCAGCCCTACCGCGGGGAAAAATTCACCCCTCCACTTT.

The chain recombines TRBV27 with TRBJ1-2; possibly TRBD1 for D (5 bases). CDR1 and CDR2 from the germline V gene are MNHEY and SMNVEV (reference sequence). V was pared by 8 bases and J by 4 bases, with 17 bases between. The CDR3 totals 14 residues. This CDR3 is CASGGVRSAYGYTF. The CDR3 coding sequence is TGTGCCAGCGGGGGGGTAAGGTCGGCCTATGGCTACACCTTC.

The rearrangement links TRBV18 to TRBJ1-4; the D is unclear. This CDR3 contains 15 residues. V was trimmed by 1 base and J by 8 bases, leaving 14 bases between them. CDR1 is KGHSH, CDR2 LQKENI, per germline. The CDR3 region is CASSPLSQGSEKLFF. The CDR3 region has the DNA TGTGCCAGCTCACCACTCTCGCAAGGTAGCGAAAAACTGTTTTTT.

V usage is TRBV10-3 and J usage is TRBJ1-2, with 10 positions matching TRBD1. With V trimmed by 1 base and J by 6 bases, 11 bases remained unmatched. Germline CDR1 and CDR2: ENHRY and SYGVKD. This CDR3 has 17 amino acids. Written as DNA, the CDR3 is TGTGCCATCAGTGAGTTTAGACCGGGACAGGGGATGGATGGCTACACCTTC. This translates into CAISEFRPGQGMDGYTF.

Concerning this clone: This CDR3 is also generated by other DNA sequences in the sample. V gene TRBV6-5 combines with J gene TRBJ1-1, with no clear D. The V gene lost 8 bases and the J gene lost 0 bases, with 10 bases spanning the gap. This CDR3 is built from 13 residues. In germline, CDR1 is MNHEY, CDR2 SVGAGI. This chain's CDR3 is CASSTTVNTEAFF. CDR3 bases: TGTGCCAGCTCTACTACGGTGAACACTGAAGCTTTCTTT.

The V gene is TRBV6-5, the J gene TRBJ2-5, with TRBD1 as a possible D gene (7 bases). CDR1 MNHEY and CDR2 SVGAGI come from the germline V gene. The CDR3 totals 14 residues. Trimming removed 5 bases from V and 2 bases from J, with 12 bases in between. Written as DNA, the CDR3 is TGTGCCAGCAGTCAGGGGGGTACTCAAGAGACCCAGTACTTC. Its protein is CASSQGGTQETQYF.

The CDR3 region has the DNA TGTGCCAGCTCATCGGGATCAGGTGAAGCTTTCTTT. Translation: CASSSGSGEAFF. The rearrangement uses TRBV18 and TRBJ1-1; D is unresolved. Germline-derived CDR1 and CDR2 are KGHSH and LQKENI. V dropped 5 bases and J dropped 7 bases, with 11 bases sitting between them. This CDR3 comprises 12 residues.

The CDR3 nucleotides are TGTGCCAGCAGTTTGATGGGCTTCACTGAAGCTTTCTTT. This gives the protein CASSLMGFTEAFF. The rearrangement uses TRBV27 and TRBJ1-1, with D uncertain. This CDR3 region has 13 residues. The V gene's germline CDR1 is MNHEY and CDR2 SMNVEV (reference sequence). V was clipped by 3 bases and J by 4 bases, with 9 bases between them.